One sample yielded the 8 T cell receptor beta chains listed below, sequenced in a study of blood T cell repertoires in COVID-19. The assay was immunoSEQ multiplex PCR, and TCRdb's table has in-frame clones only and misses some. The sample lists almost 90,000 clones; over 70% were seen once. The sample comprised peripheral blood. These receptors all come from a man older than 75 with acute or convalescent COVID-19.

The chain couples TRBV7-9 to TRBJ2-3; TRBD1 agrees at 8 bases. Germline assignment: CDR1 SEHNR and CDR2 FQNEAQ (reference sequence). The ends lost 2 bases at V and 6 bases at J; junction bases unmatched: 10. This CDR3 has 16 residues. Here the CDR3 reads CASSLSRTGNSDTQYF. For the CDR3, the DNA is TGTGCCAGCAGCTTAAGCCGGACAGGGAATAGCGATACGCAGTATTTT.

The chain couples TRBV28 to TRBJ1-3; D gene unclear. Between the trimmed V and J ends, which lost 1 base and 5 bases, there was a span of 12 bases. The germline CDR1 and CDR2 sequences are MDHEN and SYDVKM. This CDR3 comprises 15 residues. The CDR3 DNA is TGTGCCAGCAGTTTATACCGGCCAGGAAGAAACACCATATATTTT. This gives the protein CASSLYRPGRNTIYF. Full variable domain (missing parts from reference TRBV28 and TRBJ1-3): DVKVTQSSRYLVKRTGEKVFLECVQDMDHENMFWYRQDPGLGLRLIYFSYDVKMKEKGDIPEGYSVSREKKERFSLILESASTNQTSMYLCASSLYRPGRNTIYFGEGSWLTVV.

V usage is TRBV28 and J usage is TRBJ1-5, with D tentatively TRBD1 (5 bases). Trimming took off 2 bases at V and 4 bases at J, with 9 bases between the two ends. The CDR3 runs 14 residues. Germline CDR1 and CDR2: MDHEN and SYDVKM. The CDR3 nucleotides read TGTGCCAGCAGTTTACAGGCAGGGAATCAGCCCCAGCATTTT. Its translation: CASSLQAGNQPQHF.

CDR3 bases: TGTGCCAGCAGTCCGCGGACAGGGGGTGACGAGCAGTACTTC. This encodes CASSPRTGGDEQYF. J is TRBJ2-7 and V is TRBV7-3, with 10 bases aligning to TRBD1. This CDR3 has 14 amino acids. J was trimmed by 5 bases and V by 6 bases; bases with no gene match: 7. From germline, CDR1 is SGHTA and CDR2 FQGTGA.

The rearrangement joins TRBV18 to TRBJ1-2; D perhaps matches TRBD1 (6 bases). The CDR3 covers 15 residues. In germline, CDR1 is KGHSH, CDR2 LQKENI. V was cut by 6 bases and J by 3 bases, with 17 bases left in between. For the CDR3, the DNA is TGTGCCAGCTCCTCAAAGGACAGAAACTACTATGGCTACACCTTC. Translation gives CASSSKDRNYYGYTF. Full variable domain (missing parts from reference TRBV18 and TRBJ1-2): NAGVMQNPRHLVRRRGQEARLRCSPMKGHSHVYWYRQLPEEGLKFMVYLQKENIIDESGMPKERFSAEFPKEGPSILRIQQVVRGDSAAYFCASSSKDRNYYGYTFGSGTRLTVV.

This chain joins TRBV25-1 and TRBJ1-2, with D perhaps matching TRBD1 (6 bases). This CDR3 spans 13 amino acids. Germline-derived CDR1 and CDR2 are MGHDK and SYGVNS. Trimming removed 5 bases at V and 6 bases at J, with 13 bases between. The CDR3 loop is CASSQGFGDGYTF. In DNA, the CDR3 is TGTGCCAGCAGTCAGGGGTTTGGCGATGGCTACACCTTC.

This clone has just a few counts. The chain uses TRBV19 and TRBJ1-6, with 8 bases fitting TRBD1. V was clipped by 9 bases and J by 0 bases; unmatched bases: 13. From germline, CDR1 is LNHDA and CDR2 SQIVND (reference sequence). The CDR3 extends over 18 amino acids. The CDR3 DNA sequence: TGTGCCAGCCGCCGGGCCCCAGGGGGCGGCTCCTATAATTCACCCCTCCACTTT. It translates to CASRRAPGGGSYNSPLHF.

The chain carries TRBV28 and TRBJ2-7; D remains ambiguous. This CDR3 is 11 amino acids long. Per the germline V gene, CDR1 is MDHEN and CDR2 is SYDVKM. Trimming cost V 4 bases and J 5 bases, with 6 bases left between them. The DNA for the CDR3 is TGTGCCAGCAGTTCGCCTAACGAGCAGTACTTC. This translates into CASSSPNEQYF. Combining the CDR3 with reference TRBV28 and TRBJ2-7 gives the whole variable domain DVKVTQSSRYLVKRTGEKVFLECVQDMDHENMFWYRQDPGLGLRLIYFSYDVKMKEKGDIPEGYSVSREKKERFSLILESASTNQTSMYLCASSSPNEQYFGPGTRLTVT.